This T cell receptor (beta chain) was recorded in a study of CD8 T cells in ankylosing spondylitis. 5'-RACE, quantitative and with molecular barcodes, yielded the TCR beta libraries. MiXCR was run by TCRdb on the 5' RACE reads, yielding one entry per CDR3 protein. The profile shows 250,000 to 300,000 distinct CDR3 sequences, approximately 20% of them singletons. Concerning this clonotype: Antigen unknown.

CDR3 length: 12 residues. Trimming cost V 2 bases and J 3 bases, with 5 bases left between them. Study conclusions and caveats: CD8+ cells made up the disease-linked clones, which were relatively rare in peripheral blood. Previous work reported some of these motif variants in the synovial fluid and blood of reactive arthritis.

Sequenced: blood, either unsorted or a sorted T cell fraction (not recorded which). The source of this sequence is a male donor with ankylosing spondylitis or in good health (not recorded which). The J gene is TRBJ2-7, the V gene TRBV12-3 or TRBV12-4; no firm D call. In nucleotides, the CDR3 is TGTGCCAGCAGTTTAACGGACTACGAGCAGTACTTC. Residues: CASSLTDYEQYF.